One and the same sample provided the 24 T cell receptor beta chains below, sequenced in a study of early T cells in non-severe SARS-CoV-2 infection (dated by TCRdb to the early 2020s). Library preparation employed 5' RACE. These reads were obtained on a NextSeq 500. In TCRdb, the public reads were trimmed at Q25 with fastp and aligned with MiXCR, with productive beta chains retained. Rows matching on CDR3 protein sequence are summarized as one entry with the most common DNA and genes. Present in this sample are about 11,000 distinct CDR3 sequences, roughly 4.4% of which were seen just once. The ten largest clones take up 9.9% of the sample. The sample comprised whole blood. These receptors were taken from an adult who was a healthcare worker with PCR-confirmed SARS-CoV-2 infection or an uninfected control (not recorded which).

This clonotype was picked up a small number of times. The chain combines TRBV4-3 with TRBJ1-3, with D unclear. Germline assignment: CDR1 LGHNA and CDR2 YSLEER. The CDR3 runs to 16 residues. With 0 bases removed from V and 3 bases from J, the gap between germline ends came to 12 bases. DNA of the CDR3: TGCGCCAGCAGCCAAGATACCTGGACGGGTGGAAACACCATATATTTT. Translation gives CASSQDTWTGGNTIYF.

The chain uses TRBV5-1 and TRBJ1-2; no reliable D call. CDR3 length equals 14 residues. The V end was cut by 1 base, the J end by 6 bases, with 13 bases between. Looked up from germline, CDR1 is SGHRS and CDR2 is YFSETQ. The CDR3: CASSLSGGGHGYTF. For the CDR3, the DNA is TGCGCCAGCAGCTTGTCCGGTGGAGGACATGGCTACACCTTC.

This clonotype is labeled as medium-sized (0.01 to 0.1%). J is TRBJ1-2 and V is TRBV5-5; D not certain. This CDR3 has 13 residues. CDR1 and CDR2 from the germline V gene are SGHKS and YYEKEE (reference sequence). V gave up 5 bases and J gave up 3 bases, with 11 bases separating them. CDR3: CASSLHGDYGYTF. CDR3 DNA sequence: TGTGCCAGCAGTCTCCACGGCGACTATGGCTACACCTTC.

By share, this clonotype counts as medium-sized. J is TRBJ2-7 and V is TRBV9; possibly TRBD2 for D (5 bases). V lost 0 bases and J 3 bases, leaving 10 bases between the germline ends. CDR3 size: 14 residues. Germline V gene sequence: CDR1 SGDLS, CDR2 YYNGEE. The CDR3 bases are TGTGCCAGCAGCGTAGGAGGGCGTTACTACGAGCAGTACTTC. It yields the protein CASSVGGRYYEQYF.

This clonotype was counted many times. The chain uses TRBV18 and TRBJ1-2; D gene unclear. The CDR3 is 13 amino acids. The V gene lost 6 bases and the J gene lost 4 bases, with 12 bases spanning the gap. Looked up from germline, CDR1 is KGHSH and CDR2 is LQKENI. DNA of the CDR3: TGTGCCAGCTCTGAGGGATTCGGCTATGGCTACACCTTC. As protein: CASSEGFGYGYTF.

This clonotype was seen ten or more times. The chain carries TRBV20-1 and TRBJ2-4; D is ambiguous. Trimming removed 0 bases from V and 0 bases from J, with 6 bases in between. Germline lookup yields CDR1 DFQATT and CDR2 SNEGSKA (reference sequence). The CDR3 spans 14 residues. CDR3 DNA: TGCAGTGCTAGAGATCCACTAGCCAAAAACATTCAGTACTTC. The encoded protein is CSARDPLAKNIQYF.

This clonotype was recorded at least ten times. J is TRBJ2-7 and V is TRBV11-2, with 8 bases matching TRBD1. V gave up 4 bases and J gave up 2 bases; unmatched junction bases: 22. CDR1 SGHAT and CDR2 FQNNGV come from the germline V gene. CDR3 size: 20 residues. The CDR3: CASSWSQMTGAGSVAYEQYF. The DNA of the CDR3 is TGTGCCAGCAGCTGGTCCCAAATGACAGGGGCCGGCTCCGTAGCCTACGAGCAGTACTTC.

Ten or more counts support this clonotype. Germline and junction disagree at one end, which may indicate a read error. This chain uses TRBV20-1 with TRBJ1-3, with 11 positions matching TRBD1. There are 15 residues in the CDR3. The germline gives CDR1 DFQATT, CDR2 SNEGSKA (reference sequence). The DNA of the CDR3 is TGCAGTGCTAAGGACAGGGGGCGATCTGAAAACACCATATATTTT. This encodes CSAKDRGRSENTIYF.

The rearrangement uses TRBV20-1 and TRBJ2-7; the D gene is possibly TRBD1 (5 bases). Deletions cut 5 bases from V and 2 bases from J, with 13 bases between. The CDR3 spans 13 residues. The germline gives CDR1 DFQATT, CDR2 SNEGSKA (reference sequence). The chain's CDR3 is CSAYLDRAYEQYF. The CDR3 nucleotides are TGCAGTGCTTATCTCGACAGAGCCTACGAGCAGTACTTC.

The table lists this clonotype with a few counts. The chain combines TRBV7-6 with TRBJ2-5; D may match TRBD1 or TRBD2 (5 bases each). The CDR3 spans 16 residues. Germline CDR1 reads SGHVS; CDR2 reads FNYEAQ. V shed 2 bases and J shed 1 base, with 14 bases lying between them. CDR3 nucleotide sequence: TGTGCCAGCAGCTTAAGATCGGGGCAGGGCCAAGAGACCCAGTACTTC. Translated: CASSLRSGQGQETQYF.

The rearrangement joins TRBV18 to TRBJ2-3, with 10 bases matching TRBD2. This CDR3 has 16 residues. Germline CDR1 KGHSH, CDR2 LQKENI. J gave up 2 bases and V 2 bases, and 4 bases lay outside the gene matches. In nucleotides, the CDR3 is TGTGCCAGCTCACCATTAGCGGGGGGCCCCACAGATACGCAGTATTTT. As protein: CASSPLAGGPTDTQYF. Full variable domain (outside the CDR3, taken from reference TRBV18 and TRBJ2-3): NAGVMQNPRHLVRRRGQEARLRCSPMKGHSHVYWYRQLPEEGLKFMVYLQKENIIDESGMPKERFSAEFPKEGPSILRIQQVVRGDSAAYFCASSPLAGGPTDTQYFGPGTRLTVL.

This clonotype turned up a few times. The chain uses TRBV20-1 and TRBJ2-1; 10 positions match TRBD2. The CDR3 covers 16 residues. Germline CDR1 is DFQATT and CDR2 is SNEGSKA (reference sequence). After removal of 3 bases from V and 3 bases from J, the junction contained 8 bases not matched to a gene. The CDR3 here is CSASEPSGSGYNEQFF. The CDR3 nucleotides read TGCAGTGCTAGCGAACCTAGCGGGAGTGGCTACAATGAGCAGTTCTTC.

There are a few counts of this clonotype. This sequence joins TRBV5-6 and TRBJ2-7; D ambiguous. The CDR3 spans 13 residues. Germline V CDR1 and CDR2: SGHDT, YYEEEE. Trimming cost V 0 bases and J 3 bases, with 7 bases left between them. The CDR3 DNA is TGTGCCAGCAGCTTGGGTCAGCACTACGAGCAGTACTTC. Amino acids: CASSLGQHYEQYF.

This clonotype appeared a few times. V gene TRBV7-8 combines with J gene TRBJ2-3; TRBD2 matches at 9 bases. With V trimmed by 5 bases and J by 4 bases, 16 bases remained unmatched. This CDR3 has 18 residues. CDR1 and CDR2 (germline): SGHVS, FQNEAQ. The CDR3, as DNA: TGTGCCAGCAGCCGTGCTCTCTTGGCGGGGGGGCTGTCAGATACGCAGTATTTT. This codes for CASSRALLAGGLSDTQYF.

This clonotype was observed a few times. For the CDR3, the DNA is TGTGCCAGCACTTCACTTTTGGCAGGGGATGAGCAGTTCTTC. Translating it yields CASTSLLAGDEQFF. The chain carries TRBV6-1 and TRBJ2-1; tentatively, D is TRBD1 (6 bases). Trimming removed 7 bases from V and 8 bases from J, with 18 bases in between. Germline values: CDR1 MNHNS, CDR2 SASEGT. This CDR3 has 14 amino acids.

This clonotype has a count of ten or more. CDR3 coding DNA: TGTGCCAGCAGTGAACAGAGCACCGGGGAGCTGTTTTTT. Encoded protein: CASSEQSTGELFF. The genes are TRBV14 and TRBJ2-2; no firm D call. The CDR3 has 13 amino acids. Trimming took 6 bases from V and 4 from J, leaving 9 bases between them. Per the germline V gene, CDR1 is SGHDN and CDR2 is FVKESK.

The sample holds many counts of this clonotype. The genes are TRBV10-2 and TRBJ1-1; D is unclear. Germline V lookup: CDR1 WSHSY, CDR2 SAAADI. This CDR3 comprises 12 residues. V was shortened by 5 bases and J by 1 base, with 5 bases between the two germline ends. The CDR3 nucleotides are TGCGCCAGCAGTACACGGAACACTGAAGCTTTCTTT. Amino acid sequence: CASSTRNTEAFF.

This clonotype was detected many times. CDR3 loop: CASSPDRQGNYGYTF. Written as DNA, the CDR3 is TGTGCCAGCAGCCCAGACAGGCAGGGTAACTATGGCTACACCTTC. The chain is built from TRBV5-6 and TRBJ1-2; TRBD1 might be the D (6 bases). With 4 bases removed from V and 1 base from J, the gap between germline ends came to 14 bases. Looked up from germline, CDR1 is SGHDT and CDR2 is YYEEEE. There are 15 residues in the CDR3.

This clonotype came up many times. The CDR3 sequence: CASSGTYQGEQYF. For the CDR3, the DNA is TGTGCCAGCAGCGGGACCTACCAGGGAGAGCAGTACTTC. The chain links TRBV7-2 to TRBJ2-7; perhaps D is TRBD1 or TRBD2 (5 bases each). The CDR3 contains 13 residues. V was clipped by 5 bases and J by 7 bases, with 15 bases between them. Looked up from germline, CDR1 is SGHTA and CDR2 is FQGNSA. The whole variable domain, filled in from reference TRBV7-2 and TRBJ2-7, reads GAGVSQSPSNKVTEKGKDVELRCDPISGHTALYWYRQSLGQGLEFLIYFQGNSAPDKSGLPSDRFSAERTGGSVSTLTIQRTQQEDSAVYLCASSGTYQGEQYFGPGTRLTVT.

V gene TRBV12-3 or TRBV12-4 combines with J gene TRBJ1-1; a weak D match, TRBD1 (6 bases). V was clipped by 6 bases and J by 1 base, with 12 bases between them. The CDR3 is 14 amino acids. The CDR3 loop reads CASSRGQANTEAFF. As DNA, the CDR3 is TGTGCCAGCAGCAGGGGTCAAGCGAACACTGAAGCTTTCTTT.

This clonotype was detected ten times or more. The chain recombines TRBV5-1 with TRBJ1-1, with unresolved D. V lost 3 bases, J lost 0 bases, and 9 bases lay in between. This CDR3 is 14 amino acids long. CDR1 is SGHRS and CDR2 is YFSETQ in the germline V gene. In DNA form, the CDR3 reads TGCGCCAGCAGCTATGGCTCAATGAACACTGAAGCTTTCTTT. Protein sequence: CASSYGSMNTEAFF.

This clonotype is classed as medium-sized. The rearrangement joins TRBV5-6 to TRBJ2-7, with TRBD1 identical over 7 bases. J lost 5 bases, V lost 1 base, and 15 bases had no gene match. Germline V lookup: CDR1 SGHDT, CDR2 YYEEEE. This CDR3 has 17 amino acids. The CDR3 loop reads CASSLILTGRIINEQYF. DNA of the CDR3: TGTGCCAGCAGCTTGATTCTGACAGGGAGAATCATTAACGAGCAGTACTTC.

Ten or more counts support this clonotype. V is TRBV10-2 and J is TRBJ2-1; D is possibly TRBD2 (6 bases). CDR3 size: 15 residues. Germline CDR1 reads WSHSY; CDR2 reads SAAADI. V gave up 3 bases and J gave up 4 bases, with 13 bases separating them. The CDR3 reads CASSDPDYVYNEQFF. The CDR3 DNA follows: TGCGCCAGCAGTGACCCGGACTACGTATACAATGAGCAGTTCTTC.

This clonotype is termed medium-sized. The chain is built from TRBV10-3 and TRBJ2-1, with D possibly being TRBD2 (5 bases). Germline lookup yields CDR1 ENHRY and CDR2 SYGVKD. This CDR3 spans 13 amino acids. V was pared by 5 bases and J by 6 bases, with 11 bases between. The CDR3 sequence is CAISSADRNEQFF. DNA for the CDR3: TGTGCCATCAGTTCAGCGGACCGCAATGAGCAGTTCTTC.